The 19 T cell receptor beta chains below come from one sample, sequenced in a study of blood T cell repertoires in COVID-19. Data came from immunoSEQ multiplex PCR; TCRdb stores just in-frame clones and leaves some out. Of 83,000 or so clones in the sample, approximately 77% were seen once. Sequenced: peripheral blood. Receptor source: a woman over 75 with acute or convalescent COVID-19.

The V and J genes are TRBV6-5 and TRBJ1-3, with D tentatively TRBD1 (5 bases). In germline, CDR1 is MNHEY, CDR2 SVGAGI. This CDR3 has 16 amino acids. The ends were cut back, 0 bases at V and 0 bases at J, with 9 bases in the middle. This chain's CDR3 is CASSYSGLTSGNTIYF. CDR3 DNA sequence: TGTGCCAGCAGTTACTCGGGGCTTACCTCTGGAAACACCATATATTTT.

This sequence joins TRBV18 and TRBJ2-1; 8 bases are shared with TRBD1. Germline loops: CDR1 KGHSH, CDR2 LQKENI. V lost 4 bases, J lost 8 bases, and 10 bases stayed unmatched. The CDR3 is 15 amino acids. This CDR3 reads CASSRGQGHSDEQFF. CDR3 in DNA: TGTGCCAGCTCACGCGGACAGGGCCACTCGGATGAGCAGTTCTTC.

The chain joins TRBV28 to TRBJ1-5; TRBD1 might be the D (5 bases). The V end was cut by 1 base, the J end by 7 bases, with 11 bases between. The CDR3 runs 14 residues. In germline, CDR1 is MDHEN, CDR2 SYDVKM. CDR3 sequence (DNA): TGTGCCAGCAGTTTATCGGGGGTCGGACAGCCCCAGCATTTT. It translates to CASSLSGVGQPQHF. Variable domain in full (rest from reference TRBV28 and TRBJ1-5): DVKVTQSSRYLVKRTGEKVFLECVQDMDHENMFWYRQDPGLGLRLIYFSYDVKMKEKGDIPEGYSVSREKKERFSLILESASTNQTSMYLCASSLSGVGQPQHFGDGTRLSIL.

The genes are TRBV30 and TRBJ1-1, with D hard to call. The V end was cut by 4 bases, the J end by 2 bases, with 11 bases between. This CDR3 is 13 amino acids long. Germline loops: CDR1 GTSNPN, CDR2 SVGIG (reference sequence). The CDR3 loop reads CAWNIYENTEAFF. CDR3 DNA sequence: TGTGCCTGGAACATATACGAAAACACTGAAGCTTTCTTT.

V is TRBV7-2 and J is TRBJ2-1, with D maybe TRBD1 (6 bases). CDR1 is SGHTA and CDR2 is FQGNSA in the germline V gene. The ends were cut back, 5 bases at V and 8 bases at J, with 13 bases in the middle. This CDR3 is 13 amino acids long. The CDR3 protein is CASSIGQSDEQFF. CDR3 sequence (DNA): TGTGCCAGCAGCATCGGACAGAGTGATGAGCAGTTCTTC.

The rearrangement joins TRBV18 to TRBJ1-2; D may be TRBD1 (5 bases). Germline V gene data show CDR1 as KGHSH and CDR2 as LQKENI. The CDR3 length is 15 residues. V was cut by 0 bases and J by 4 bases, with 12 bases left in between. CDR3 in DNA: TGTGCCAGCTCACCACCGTCCTCTGGGGCCTATGGCTACACCTTC. Its translation: CASSPPSSGAYGYTF.

The chain has TRBV30 and TRBJ1-5, with D maybe TRBD1 (6 bases). In germline, CDR1 is GTSNPN, CDR2 SVGIG (reference sequence). The CDR3 spans 14 residues. V lost 0 bases, J lost 4 bases, and 10 bases lay in between. CDR3 sequence reads: CAWSVGGANQPQHF. The CDR3 DNA is TGTGCCTGGAGTGTAGGGGGAGCAAATCAGCCCCAGCATTTT.

This sequence joins TRBV1 and TRBJ1-1; the table assigns TRBD1, which was not confirmed against the DNA. TRBV1 is deemed a pseudogene. CDR3 length: 18 residues. CDR3 in DNA: TGCACCAGCAGCCAAGATCCTCGGCAGGGCTTGCCGAACACTGAAGCTTTCTTT. Its translation: CTSSQDPRQGLPNTEAFF.

The chain uses TRBV6-5 and TRBJ1-4, with 7 bases fitting TRBD1. J gave up 4 bases and V 6 bases, and 2 bases lay outside the gene matches. In germline, CDR1 is MNHEY, CDR2 SVGAGI. The CDR3 totals 13 residues. In nucleotides, the CDR3 is TGTGCCAGCAGCGGGACAGTTAATGAAAAACTGTTTTTT. It translates to CASSGTVNEKLFF.

V gene TRBV4-1 combines with J gene TRBJ1-3; D is unclear. V lost 4 bases to trimming and J lost 2 bases, with 15 bases between them. CDR1 and CDR2 (germline): MGHRA, YSYEKL. The CDR3 contains 16 residues. The CDR3 DNA is TGCGCCAGCAGCCCCCTCCGGGGAACGGCTGGAAACACCATATATTTT. Translation gives CASSPLRGTAGNTIYF.

This clone was seen a few times. The gene calls are TRBV4-1 and TRBJ2-3; 8 bases line up with TRBD1. The CDR3 runs to 15 residues. V was pared by 2 bases and J by 5 bases, with 6 bases of the junction left unmatched. Germline V gene data show CDR1 as MGHRA and CDR2 as YSYEKL. This chain's CDR3 is CASSQHGQGGDTQYF. CDR3 nucleotide sequence: TGCGCCAGCAGCCAACATGGACAGGGCGGAGATACGCAGTATTTT.

This sequence joins TRBV21-1 and TRBJ1-1; TRBD1 reflects the table's D call only, with no check against the DNA. TRBV21-1 is described as a pseudogene. The CDR3 length is 16 residues. As DNA, the CDR3 is TGTGCCAGCAGCTTTCGAGCGGACAGGGTGGGCACTGAAGCTTTCTTT. Its protein product is CASSFRADRVGTEAFF.

The chain recombines TRBV19 with TRBJ1-2, with 9 bases fitting TRBD1. Trimming cost V 10 bases and J 2 bases; bases outside gene matches: 11. The CDR3 length is 15 residues. CDR1 is LNHDA and CDR2 is SQIVND in the germline V gene (reference sequence). This CDR3 is CATTVQGAVNYGYTF. DNA for the CDR3: TGTGCCACTACGGTACAGGGGGCGGTGAACTATGGCTACACCTTC.

The CDR3, as DNA: TGCGCCAGCAGCTTGTATCTGGACAGGGCAGGGGAGCAGTACTTC. This encodes CASSLYLDRAGEQYF. The chain recombines TRBV5-1 with TRBJ2-7; 8 bases fit TRBD1. The V segment lost 1 base and the J segment 7 bases; nucleotides outside the gene matches: 10. Germline lookup yields CDR1 SGHRS and CDR2 YFSETQ. CDR3 length equals 15 residues.

The CDR3 coding sequence is TGTGCCTGGAGTCCGACAGGGTACTATGGCTACACCTTC. Translation gives CAWSPTGYYGYTF. The chain links TRBV30 to TRBJ1-2; 7 nucleotides align to TRBD1. V lost 2 bases and J lost 3; bases outside the gene matches: 3. Germline V lookup: CDR1 GTSNPN, CDR2 SVGIG (reference sequence). There are 13 residues in the CDR3.

The genes are TRBV4-2 and TRBJ1-2; perhaps TRBD1 as D (5 bases). The CDR3 totals 16 residues. The ends were cut back, 0 bases at V and 3 bases at J, with 14 bases in the middle. The germline V gene encodes CDR1 LGHNA and CDR2 YNFKEQ. The CDR3 DNA sequence: TGTGCCAGCAGCCAAGAAGGAAACAGGCCGCACTATGGCTACACCTTC. It codes for CASSQEGNRPHYGYTF.

This rearrangement joins TRBV6-5 to TRBJ1-1; possibly TRBD1 for D (6 bases). CDR3 size: 15 residues. The ends were cut back, 2 bases at V and 4 bases at J, with 14 bases in the middle. Per germline, CDR1 MNHEY and CDR2 SVGAGI. As DNA, the CDR3 is TGTGCCAGCAGTTACCCCTCGGGAGGGGGCACTGAAGCTTTCTTT. This translates into CASSYPSGGGTEAFF.

This clone appeared a few times. The V gene is TRBV28, the J gene TRBJ1-3; the D gene is possibly TRBD1 (5 bases). The germline V gene has CDR1 MDHEN and CDR2 SYDVKM. V gave up 5 bases and J gave up 7 bases, with 24 bases separating them. The CDR3 runs 17 residues. CDR3 loop: CASSTVGGDSVFNTIYF. CDR3 coding DNA: TGTGCCAGCAGTACCGTCGGTGGGGACTCTGTGTTTAACACCATATATTTT.

This chain links TRBV10-3 with TRBJ2-1; 7 nucleotides align to TRBD2. Germline-derived CDR1 and CDR2 are ENHRY and SYGVKD. The J segment lost 1 base and the V segment lost 0 bases, leaving 9 bases of the junction unmatched. There are 18 residues in the CDR3. CDR3 coding DNA: TGTGCCATCAGTGAGTCGACCGGGCGGGGGATTTCCTACAATGAGCAGTTCTTC. It translates to CAISESTGRGISYNEQFF.